Listed below are T cell receptor beta chains from one sample, sequenced in a study of blood T cell repertoires in COVID-19. The protocol was immunoSEQ multiplex PCR, while the TCRdb copy is restricted to in-frame clones and leaves out a portion. Of about 46,000 clones in the sample, roughly nine tenths were seen once. The specimen was PBMCs or T cells enriched from blood (not recorded which). Receptors originate from a woman between 50 and 59 years old who had recovered from COVID-19. Both conserved end residues are part of each CDR3. A D gene is named only where the DNA matches it firmly. Clone size is stated in some rows and not others, as once, few, many or a class when expanded.

j_call: TRBJ2-3; d_call: TRBD2; v_call: TRBV5-1; clone_size: -; cdr3_nt: TGCGCCAGCAGTCGAGCGACTAGCGGGGGCACAGATACGCAGTATTTT; cdr3_aa: CASSRATSGGTDTQYF
j_call: TRBJ1-2; d_call: TRBD1; v_call: TRBV6-2/TRBV6-3; clone_size: -; cdr3_nt: TGTGCCAGCAGTTACTCCGACAGGGCCGGGGCCAATGGCTACACCTTC; cdr3_aa: CASSYSDRAGANGYTF
j_call: TRBJ1-5; d_call: -; v_call: TRBV15; clone_size: -; cdr3_nt: TGTGCCACCAGCAGAAGGACACAGTATAGCAATCAGCCCCAGCATTTT; cdr3_aa: CATSRRTQYSNQPQHF
j_call: TRBJ2-2; d_call: TRBD1; v_call: TRBV27; clone_size: -; cdr3_nt: TGTGCCAGCACGACCTACGGACAGGGCGATAACACCGGGGAGCTGTTTTTT; cdr3_aa: CASTTYGQGDNTGELFF
j_call: TRBJ1-6; d_call: -; v_call: TRBV11-1; clone_size: -; cdr3_nt: TGTGCCAGCAGCTTAGGACAACTTAATTCACCCCTCCACTTT; cdr3_aa: CASSLGQLNSPLHF
j_call: TRBJ2-7; d_call: TRBD2; v_call: TRBV6-5; clone_size: -; cdr3_nt: TGTGCCAGCAGCCCGTCTAGGACTAGCGGGCACGAGCAGTACTTC; cdr3_aa: CASSPSRTSGHEQYF
j_call: TRBJ1-5; d_call: TRBD1; v_call: TRBV5-6; clone_size: -; cdr3_nt: TGTGCCAGCAGCACAATTACAGGGGATCAGCCCCAGCATTTT; cdr3_aa: CASSTITGDQPQHF
j_call: TRBJ2-7; d_call: -; v_call: TRBV6-2/TRBV6-3; clone_size: -; cdr3_nt: TGTGCCAGCAGTCGACCCGATCGCAGCGCGTACGAGCAGTACTTC; cdr3_aa: CASSRPDRSAYEQYF
j_call: TRBJ2-1; d_call: TRBD1; v_call: TRBV6-1; clone_size: few; cdr3_nt: TGTGCCAGCAGTGAAGAAGGGACAGGGCCCCATGAGCAGTTCTTC; cdr3_aa: CASSEEGTGPHEQFF
j_call: TRBJ1-2; d_call: TRBD1; v_call: TRBV27; clone_size: -; cdr3_nt: TGTGCCAGCAGGTACAGGGGCCGGAACTATGGCTACACCTTC; cdr3_aa: CASRYRGRNYGYTF
j_call: TRBJ1-2; d_call: -; v_call: TRBV3-1/TRBV3-2; clone_size: few; cdr3_nt: TGTGCCAGCAGCCTCACTCAGGGGGGCTACACCTTC; cdr3_aa: CASSLTQGGYTF
j_call: TRBJ1-3; d_call: -; v_call: TRBV3-1/TRBV3-2; clone_size: -; cdr3_nt: TGTGCCAGCAGCCAAGCTACCGTTGAGGCCATATATTTT; cdr3_aa: CASSQATVEAIYF
j_call: TRBJ1-4; d_call: -; v_call: TRBV5-1; clone_size: few; cdr3_nt: TGCGCCAGCAGCTTAAGAGGGTACAATGAAAAACTGTTTTTT; cdr3_aa: CASSLRGYNEKLFF
j_call: TRBJ1-2; d_call: TRBD1; v_call: TRBV5-1; clone_size: -; cdr3_nt: TGCGCCAGCAGCTCGGGACAGGGATTTTTGGGGTATGGCTACACCTTC; cdr3_aa: CASSSGQGFLGYGYTF
j_call: TRBJ1-5; d_call: TRBD1; v_call: TRBV6-5; clone_size: -; cdr3_nt: TGTGCCAGCAGCTCGACAGGGGAGGGCCAGCCCCAGCATTTT; cdr3_aa: CASSSTGEGQPQHF
j_call: TRBJ2-1; d_call: TRBD2; v_call: TRBV3-1/TRBV3-2; clone_size: -; cdr3_nt: TGTGCCAGCAGCCAGCCGGGACTAGCGGGAGGGGCCGATGAGCAGTTCTTC; cdr3_aa: CASSQPGLAGGADEQFF
j_call: TRBJ2-1; d_call: -; v_call: TRBV10-3; clone_size: -; cdr3_nt: TGTGCCATCAGTGGTCAAGGGGCGGACAATGAGCAGTTCTTC; cdr3_aa: CAISGQGADNEQFF
j_call: TRBJ2-3; d_call: -; v_call: TRBV6-4; clone_size: few; cdr3_nt: TGTGCCAGCAGTGACTCGACAGGCTCCGGCACAGATACGCAGTATTTT; cdr3_aa: CASSDSTGSGTDTQYF
j_call: TRBJ2-5; d_call: TRBD1; v_call: TRBV5-1; clone_size: -; cdr3_nt: TGCGCCAGCAGCTTTAATGACAGGGGAGAGACCCAGTACTTC; cdr3_aa: CASSFNDRGETQYF
j_call: TRBJ2-3; d_call: TRBD1; v_call: TRBV7-2; clone_size: -; cdr3_nt: TGTGCCAGCAGCCCCAAGACAGGGTCAGATACGCAGTATTTT; cdr3_aa: CASSPKTGSDTQYF
j_call: TRBJ1-2; d_call: -; v_call: TRBV5-6; clone_size: once; cdr3_nt: TGTGCCAGCAGCGTAAACTATGGCTACACCTTC; cdr3_aa: CASSVNYGYTF
j_call: TRBJ2-2; d_call: TRBD1; v_call: TRBV5-1; clone_size: -; cdr3_nt: TGCGCCAGCAGCTTCGCAGGGACGGGGGGACAGGGGTTCCCCGGGGAGCTGTTTTTT; cdr3_aa: CASSFAGTGGQGFPGELFF
j_call: TRBJ2-1; d_call: -; v_call: TRBV2; clone_size: -; cdr3_nt: TGTGCCGGGGGACTCCTCTTGAGGAATGAGCAGTTCTTC; cdr3_aa: CAGGLLLRNEQFF
j_call: TRBJ2-1; d_call: -; v_call: TRBV4-2; clone_size: -; cdr3_nt: TGTGCCAGCAGCCAAGATAGACAGGCCTACAATGAGCAGTTCTTC; cdr3_aa: CASSQDRQAYNEQFF
j_call: TRBJ1-1; d_call: -; v_call: TRBV6-5; clone_size: -; cdr3_nt: TGTGCCAGCACCCGGGGAGGGGTTATGAACACTGAAGCTTTCTTT; cdr3_aa: CASTRGGVMNTEAFF
j_call: TRBJ2-5; d_call: TRBD2; v_call: TRBV27; clone_size: few; cdr3_nt: TGTGCCAGCACCTCCGGGACTAGCGGAGGAGAGACCCAGTACTTC; cdr3_aa: CASTSGTSGGETQYF
j_call: TRBJ1-6; d_call: TRBD1; v_call: TRBV9; clone_size: -; cdr3_nt: TGTGCCAGCAGCCCGGGACAGGGGGCCTATAATTCACCCCTCCACTTT; cdr3_aa: CASSPGQGAYNSPLHF
j_call: TRBJ1-2; d_call: -; v_call: TRBV4-3; clone_size: -; cdr3_nt: TGCGCCAGCAGCCAAGATGCCAGAGGATCTAACTATGGCTACACCTTC; cdr3_aa: CASSQDARGSNYGYTF
j_call: TRBJ1-4; d_call: TRBD1; v_call: TRBV18; clone_size: -; cdr3_nt: TGTGCCAGCTCACTACAGACAGGGTCTAATGAAAAACTGTTTTTT; cdr3_aa: CASSLQTGSNEKLFF
j_call: TRBJ1-3; d_call: -; v_call: TRBV6-5; clone_size: -; cdr3_nt: TGTGCCAGCCAATCAGGCCCCTCTGGAAACACCATATATTTT; cdr3_aa: CASQSGPSGNTIYF
j_call: TRBJ2-1; d_call: -; v_call: TRBV11-2; clone_size: -; cdr3_nt: TGTGCCAGCAGCTTAAGCAACGTATACAATGAGCAGTTCTTC; cdr3_aa: CASSLSNVYNEQFF
j_call: TRBJ2-1; d_call: TRBD2; v_call: TRBV5-1; clone_size: -; cdr3_nt: TGCGCCAGCAGCTTGGCCCCTCGGGAGGGGAATGAGCAGTTCTTC; cdr3_aa: CASSLAPREGNEQFF
j_call: TRBJ1-3; d_call: -; v_call: TRBV6-5; clone_size: -; cdr3_nt: TGTGCCAGCAGGACAGCCGGAAACACCATATATTTT; cdr3_aa: CASRTAGNTIYF
j_call: TRBJ2-2; d_call: -; v_call: TRBV5-1; clone_size: -; cdr3_nt: TGCGCCAGCAGCCTCCGACCGTCTAGCGAACCCCCCGCCGGGGAGCTGTTTTTT; cdr3_aa: CASSLRPSSEPPAGELFF
j_call: TRBJ1-1; d_call: -; v_call: TRBV7-3; clone_size: -; cdr3_nt: TGTGCCAGCAGCTCCCAGGGCGGGACCGAAGCTTTCTTT; cdr3_aa: CASSSQGGTEAFF
j_call: TRBJ1-2; d_call: -; v_call: TRBV18; clone_size: -; cdr3_nt: TGTGCCAGCTCACCCAGTGGGAGGGTTCCAGCTAACTATGGCTACACCTTC; cdr3_aa: CASSPSGRVPANYGYTF
j_call: TRBJ1-1; d_call: -; v_call: TRBV5-4; clone_size: once; cdr3_nt: TGTGCCAGCAGCGGAACGGACAGTGAAGCTTTCTTT; cdr3_aa: CASSGTDSEAFF
j_call: TRBJ2-1; d_call: TRBD1; v_call: TRBV6-2/TRBV6-3; clone_size: -; cdr3_nt: TGTGCCAGCAGTACCCCGATTGGGACAGGGGGCAACAATGAGCAGTTCTTC; cdr3_aa: CASSTPIGTGGNNEQFF
j_call: TRBJ1-1; d_call: -; v_call: TRBV28; clone_size: -; cdr3_nt: TGTGCCAGCAGTTTCCCCAGCGGGAGGGTAGCTTTCTTT; cdr3_aa: CASSFPSGRVAFF
j_call: TRBJ2-1; d_call: TRBD2; v_call: TRBV6-2/TRBV6-3; clone_size: once; cdr3_nt: TGTGCCAGCAGTTCCAGGGCGGGAAACCTAGCGGGAGTGTCCAATGAGCAGTTCTTC; cdr3_aa: CASSSRAGNLAGVSNEQFF
j_call: TRBJ2-7; d_call: -; v_call: TRBV6-5; clone_size: -; cdr3_nt: TGTGCCACCCGTCCGGGGGGCGCCTACGAGCAGTACTTC; cdr3_aa: CATRPGGAYEQYF
j_call: TRBJ1-6; d_call: TRBD1; v_call: TRBV7-2; clone_size: -; cdr3_nt: TGTGCCAGCAGACCGGGACAGGGGGTTCAGCCCCTCCACTTT; cdr3_aa: CASRPGQGVQPLHF
j_call: TRBJ1-1; d_call: -; v_call: TRBV10-3; clone_size: -; cdr3_nt: TGTGCCATCAGTGATAACACAGGGCGAGACACTGAAGCTTTCTTT; cdr3_aa: CAISDNTGRDTEAFF
j_call: TRBJ2-3; d_call: TRBD1; v_call: TRBV6-2/TRBV6-3; clone_size: -; cdr3_nt: TGTGCCAGCAGTTACGGACAGGGAGGAAATACGCAGTATTTT; cdr3_aa: CASSYGQGGNTQYF
j_call: TRBJ1-1; d_call: -; v_call: TRBV19; clone_size: -; cdr3_nt: TGTGCCAGTGCGGACAGTCTGAACACTGAAGCTTTCTTT; cdr3_aa: CASADSLNTEAFF
j_call: TRBJ2-7; d_call: -; v_call: TRBV21-1; clone_size: -; cdr3_nt: TGTGCCAGCAGCAAAGTGATTGTGGGAGGGCGACACGAGCAGTACTTC; cdr3_aa: CASSKVIVGGRHEQYF
j_call: TRBJ2-2; d_call: -; v_call: TRBV25-1; clone_size: -; cdr3_nt: TGTGCCAGCAGTGAATTCGGTCAGGGCCTCGCCGGGGAGCTGTTTTTT; cdr3_aa: CASSEFGQGLAGELFF
j_call: TRBJ1-2; d_call: -; v_call: TRBV3-1/TRBV3-2; clone_size: -; cdr3_nt: TGTGCCAGCAGCCAAGCTGAGACAGAAAGTGGCTACACCTTC; cdr3_aa: CASSQAETESGYTF
j_call: TRBJ2-7; d_call: -; v_call: TRBV19; clone_size: -; cdr3_nt: TGTGCCAGTAGTATAGCAGAAACCTACGAGCAGTACTTC; cdr3_aa: CASSIAETYEQYF
j_call: TRBJ2-3; d_call: -; v_call: TRBV7-9; clone_size: -; cdr3_nt: TGTGCCAGCAGCTTAGGATTGGGTGGGGGCCCGGATACGCAGTATTTT; cdr3_aa: CASSLGLGGGPDTQYF
j_call: TRBJ1-2; d_call: -; v_call: TRBV10-3; clone_size: -; cdr3_nt: TGTGCCATCAGAACCGGACAGAACTATGGCTACACCTTC; cdr3_aa: CAIRTGQNYGYTF
j_call: TRBJ1-4; d_call: -; v_call: TRBV27; clone_size: -; cdr3_nt: TGTGCCAGCAGTTTTGGGAGATTTAGGTCTTGGGACAAAGGTGAAAAACTGTTTTTT; cdr3_aa: CASSFGRFRSWDKGEKLFF
j_call: TRBJ1-2; d_call: TRBD1; v_call: TRBV4-3; clone_size: -; cdr3_nt: TGCGCCAGCAGCCAAGAACAGGGGGTGGGTGGCTACACCTTC; cdr3_aa: CASSQEQGVGGYTF
j_call: TRBJ2-1; d_call: -; v_call: TRBV19; clone_size: -; cdr3_nt: TGTGCCAGTAGTAAATACAGGGCCTCTTCCTACAATGAGCAGTTCTTC; cdr3_aa: CASSKYRASSYNEQFF
j_call: TRBJ2-7; d_call: -; v_call: TRBV7-9; clone_size: -; cdr3_nt: TGTGCCAGCATTCCGGACTACTCCTACGAGCAGTACTTC; cdr3_aa: CASIPDYSYEQYF
j_call: TRBJ1-1; d_call: -; v_call: TRBV19; clone_size: -; cdr3_nt: TGTGCCAGTAGTTGGGTGCAGGGTGAAGCTTTCTTT; cdr3_aa: CASSWVQGEAFF
j_call: TRBJ1-6; d_call: TRBD1; v_call: TRBV7-3; clone_size: -; cdr3_nt: TGTGCCAGCAGCCAACAAGGACAGGGATTTTCACCCCTCCACTTT; cdr3_aa: CASSQQGQGFSPLHF
j_call: TRBJ2-1; d_call: -; v_call: TRBV4-3; clone_size: -; cdr3_nt: TGCGCCAGCAGCCAAGATATCAGCCTAGCAGTGGATGAGCAGTTCTTC; cdr3_aa: CASSQDISLAVDEQFF
j_call: TRBJ1-5; d_call: -; v_call: TRBV2; clone_size: -; cdr3_nt: TGTGCCAGCAGTGAACAGTTCAATCAGCCCCAGCATTTT; cdr3_aa: CASSEQFNQPQHF